This TCR beta chain was retrieved from a study of CD8+CD57+ T cells in acquired aplastic anemia. Genomic DNA acted as the template from which TCR beta VDJ combination and CDR3 sequence profiling were carried out. TCRdb fed the reads into MiXCR, producing one record per CDR3 protein. This table holds about 110,000 distinct CDR3 sequences, 51% found once. This CDR3 is 12 amino acids long. V shed 5 bases, J shed 10 bases, and the junction held 6 bases outside the gene matches. Germline CDR1 is SGHVS and CDR2 is FQNEAQ. This clonotype was observed at least ten times. Sequencing input: sorted CD4+, CD8+, or CD8+CD57+ T cells (not recorded which) from PBMCs. The V and J genes are TRBV7-8 and TRBJ2-3, with 7 bases that match TRBD2. The source is a human donor in good health, serving as a control. As DNA, the CDR3 is TGTGCCAGCAGCCCGACTAGCCCACCGCAGTATTTT. It codes for CASSPTSPPQYF.